These 31 T cell receptor beta chains originate from one sample sequenced in a study of glioma-infiltrating T cells. Using RNA template, CDR3s of TCR alpha and beta were amplified with iRepertoire arm-PCR. TCRdb recomputed calls from the multiplex PCR reads with MiXCR, one row per CDR3 protein. The sample lists tens of thousands of distinct CDR3 sequences, about 25% occurring once. Material: glioma tissue, nonneoplastic brain tissue, or PBMCs (not recorded which). These receptors were collected from a human donor with low-grade glioma or glioblastoma, undergoing nonglioma brain surgery, or in good health (not recorded which).

This clonotype was picked up many times. This chain uses TRBV6-1 with TRBJ2-3; 7 nucleotides line up with TRBD2. Unmatched junction bases numbered 8, after V lost 6 bases and J lost 2 bases. CDR1 and CDR2 (germline): MNHNS, SASEGT. The CDR3 extends over 15 amino acids. The CDR3, as DNA: TGTGCCAGCAGCAATAGCGGGTCCCCCACAGATACGCAGTATTTT. This gives the protein CASSNSGSPTDTQYF.

With respect to this clonotype: It may be a read error: a sequence one base away is much more abundant. The chain is built from TRBV3-1 and TRBJ2-7, with D hard to call. V was shortened by 6 bases and J by 7 bases, with 13 bases between the two germline ends. Germline V lookup: CDR1 LGHDT, CDR2 YNNKEL (reference sequence). The CDR3 contains 12 residues. In DNA form, the CDR3 reads TGTGCCAGCAGGGCCGTGGGTAATGAGCAGTACTTC. Translated, it gives CASRAVGNEQYF.

This clonotype has a count of ten or more. V and J are TRBV6-1 and TRBJ1-5; no clear D gene. The CDR3 is made up of 12 amino acids. The V and J ends lost 9 bases and 1 base respectively, with 7 bases between them. Germline CDR1 and CDR2: MNHNS and SASEGT. The CDR3 DNA reads TGTGCCAGTCAGAAAAGCAATCAGCCCCAGCATTTT. Protein: CASQKSNQPQHF.

A word on this clonotype: It may be a read error: a sequence one base away is much more abundant. The genes are TRBV19 and TRBJ1-1, with no clear D. Germline V gene lookup returns CDR1 LNHDA and CDR2 SQIVND (reference sequence). The CDR3 loop spans 15 amino acids. The CDR3 is CASSQLGNENTEAIF. Here the CDR3 DNA reads TGTGCCAGTAGTCAGTTGGGCAACGAGAACACTGAAGCTATCTTT.

This clonotype was counted ten times or more. The chain has TRBV20-1 and TRBJ2-1; TRBD2 might be the D (7 bases). CDR1 and CDR2 (germline): DFQATT, SNEGSKA (reference sequence). This CDR3 has 14 residues. CDR3 in DNA: TGCAGCGCCCCCGCGGCGGGGGCATTCGGTGAGCAGTTCTTC. Protein: CSAPAAGAFGEQFF.

This clonotype was seen many times. This chain uses TRBV19 with TRBJ1-5; unclear D gene. From germline, CDR1 is LNHDA and CDR2 SQIVND (reference sequence). The CDR3 consists of 15 residues. V lost 2 bases and J lost 6, with 14 bases in between. CDR3 region: CASSIRDVQIQPQHF. CDR3 coding DNA: TGTGCCAGTAGTATACGCGACGTACAAATTCAGCCCCAGCATTTT.

This clonotype is labeled medium-sized. The chain uses TRBV27 and TRBJ2-1, with D tentatively TRBD2 (5 bases). With 5 bases removed from V and 8 bases from J, the gap between germline ends came to 13 bases. This CDR3 contains 13 residues. Germline-derived CDR1 and CDR2 are MNHEY and SMNVEV (reference sequence). The CDR3: CASSPTPGDEQFF. CDR3 DNA: TGTGCCAGCAGTCCCACCCCCGGGGATGAGCAGTTCTTC.

This clonotype was recorded at least ten times. The gene calls are TRBV29-1 and TRBJ1-1; D unresolved. Deletions cut 0 bases from V and 6 bases from J, with 2 bases between. This CDR3 is 10 amino acids long. The V gene's germline CDR1 is SQVTM and CDR2 ANQGSEA. The DNA for the CDR3 is TGCAGCGTTGAAGAGGCTGAAGCTTTCTTT. This codes for CSVEEAEAFF.

The chain combines TRBV2 with TRBJ1-1; unclear D gene. V was shortened by 6 bases and J by 10 bases, with 12 bases between the two germline ends. The germline V gene encodes CDR1 SNHLY and CDR2 FYNNEI. This CDR3 has 11 amino acids. Here the CDR3 reads CASRAVIGAFF. The CDR3 DNA sequence: TGTGCCAGCAGAGCCGTGATTGGAGCTTTCTTT.

This clonotype was seen ten or more times. The chain employs TRBV20-1 and TRBJ2-7; D ambiguous. Germline assignment: CDR1 DFQATT and CDR2 SNEGSKA (reference sequence). V was cut by 3 bases and J by 6 bases, with 15 bases left in between. The CDR3 contains 13 residues. Here the CDR3 DNA reads TGCAGTGCTAGCTGGGGTGGAGCTCCCGAGCAGTACTTC. Amino acids: CSASWGGAPEQYF.

The table lists this clonotype with many counts. This sequence joins TRBV19 and TRBJ1-2; D unresolved. Germline values: CDR1 LNHDA, CDR2 SQIVND (reference sequence). Between the trimmed V and J ends, which lost 7 bases and 2 bases, there was a span of 14 bases. The CDR3 covers 14 residues. The CDR3 spells CASIAVGPNYGYTF. The CDR3 DNA follows: TGTGCCAGTATCGCAGTCGGCCCCAACTATGGCTACACCTTC.

This clonotype appeared a few times. The rearrangement uses TRBV29-1 and TRBJ1-2; no clear D. Trimming removed 3 bases at V and 4 bases at J, with 15 bases between. The CDR3 has 14 residues. Germline V gene lookup returns CDR1 SQVTM and CDR2 ANQGSEA. The CDR3, as DNA: TGCAGCGTTGATGCCCGTTACGGCGGCTATGGCTACACCTTC. Protein: CSVDARYGGYGYTF.

In its sample, this clonotype was seen many times. The genes are TRBV7-9 and TRBJ2-7; TRBD1 matches at 8 bases. Looked up from germline, CDR1 is SEHNR and CDR2 is FQNEAQ (reference sequence). V was clipped by 5 bases and J by 1 base; unmatched bases: 13. The CDR3 has 17 residues. CDR3 in DNA: TGTGCCAGCAGCGCATCAGCCGGGACAGGTCCGTCCTACGAGCAGTACTTC. The encoded protein is CASSASAGTGPSYEQYF.

This clonotype was recorded many times. The chain joins TRBV7-2 to TRBJ1-6, with D perhaps matching TRBD1 (5 bases). V gave up 5 bases and J gave up 9 bases, with 17 bases separating them. CDR1 SGHTA and CDR2 FQGNSA come from the germline V gene. The CDR3 runs to 15 residues. This CDR3 is CASSPRGGGTSPLHF. CDR3 nucleotides: TGTGCCAGCAGCCCCCGCGGGGGAGGAACTTCACCCCTCCACTTT.

This clonotype was seen ten or more times. The chain joins TRBV4-1 to TRBJ2-7, with D unclear. CDR1 is MGHRA, CDR2 YSYEKL, per germline. The CDR3 runs to 14 residues. Trimming pared 4 bases from V and 4 bases from J, leaving 14 bases between. CDR3 DNA: TGCGCCAGCAGCCCTGGCCCCGGCCTTTACGAGCAGTACTTC. This codes for CASSPGPGLYEQYF.

This clonotype came up many times. The V and J genes are TRBV29-1 and TRBJ2-5; D gene unclear. The CDR3 length is 12 residues. Germline V CDR1 and CDR2: SQVTM, ANQGSEA. V lost 0 bases and J 7 bases, leaving 9 bases between the germline ends. The CDR3 bases are TGCAGCGTTGAAGAGTTAGTTGTGACCCAGTACTTC. It codes for CSVEELVVTQYF.

This clonotype was picked up many times. The chain is built from TRBV7-8 and TRBJ1-1; D not certain. Germline assignment: CDR1 SGHVS and CDR2 FQNEAQ. There are 14 residues in the CDR3. V lost 5 bases and J 0 bases, leaving 10 bases between the germline ends. For the CDR3, the DNA is TGTGCCAGCAGCCGTAATTGGATGAACACTGAAGCTTTCTTT. This sequence encodes CASSRNWMNTEAFF.

The V call is TRBV11-2, the J call TRBJ2-5; perhaps TRBD2 as D (6 bases). Germline lookup yields CDR1 SGHAT and CDR2 FQNNGV. The CDR3 sequence is 14 residues long. Trimming removed 10 bases at V and 0 bases at J, with 15 bases between. The CDR3 loop reads CATKIGGDQETQYF. CDR3 coding DNA: TGTGCCACCAAAATTGGAGGGGACCAAGAGACCCAGTACTTC.

This clonotype has ten or more counts. V usage is TRBV6-6 and J usage is TRBJ2-7; perhaps TRBD2 as D (5 bases). V lost 2 bases and J lost 3, with 14 bases in between. Germline CDR1 MNHNY, CDR2 SVGAGI (reference sequence). This CDR3 has 15 amino acids. CDR3 in DNA: TGTGCCAGCAGTTACCTTGGAGCGGCGAGCTACGAGCAGTACTTC. Translated, it gives CASSYLGAASYEQYF.

This clonotype came up many times. The rearrangement links TRBV6-1 to TRBJ1-3; D call uncertain. The CDR3 has 17 residues. V was pared by 6 bases and J by 0 bases, with 18 bases between. Germline V gene lookup returns CDR1 MNHNS and CDR2 SASEGT. The CDR3: CASSARPGLSSGNTIYF. The DNA for the CDR3 is TGTGCCAGCAGCGCCCGGCCAGGTCTAAGCTCTGGAAACACCATATATTTT.

In this sample, this clonotype turned up many times. CDR3 sequence reads: CASSLGGQVPFF. The CDR3 nucleotides read TGTGCCAGCAGCTTAGGGGGGCAGGTTCCTTTCTTT. This chain uses TRBV7-8 with TRBJ1-1; TRBD1 might be the D (6 bases). CDR1 and CDR2 (germline): SGHVS, FQNEAQ. With 1 base removed from V and 12 bases from J, the gap between germline ends came to 12 bases. CDR3 size: 12 residues.

This clonotype was seen at least ten times. The gene calls are TRBV5-6 and TRBJ2-7; D uncertain. The CDR3 length is 13 residues. Germline CDR1 and CDR2: SGHDT and YYEEEE. The ends were cut back, 2 bases at V and 2 bases at J, with 8 bases in the middle. CDR3 nucleotides: TGTGCCAGCAGCTTCGGATCGACCTACGAGCAGTACTTC. Amino acids: CASSFGSTYEQYF. The variable domain in full, with the rest retrieved from reference TRBV5-6 and TRBJ2-7, is DAGVTQSPTHLIKTRGQQVTLRCSPKSGHDTVSWYQQALGQGPQFIFQYYEEEERQRGNFPDRFSGHQFPNYSSELNVNALLLGDSALYLCASSFGSTYEQYFGPGTRLTVT.

The rearrangement uses TRBV5-1 and TRBJ2-3; TRBD2 matches at 12 bases. The junction had 5 bases not matched to a gene; V was cut back by 2 bases and J by 1 base. The CDR3 loop spans 17 amino acids. In germline, CDR1 is SGHRS, CDR2 YFSETQ. CDR3 DNA sequence: TGCGCCAGCAGCTTACTAGCGGGAGGAGGGCGCACAGATACGCAGTATTTT. It translates to CASSLLAGGGRTDTQYF.

There are many counts of this clonotype. The chain combines TRBV6-6 with TRBJ1-1; no reliable D call. Germline V gives CDR1 MNHNY, CDR2 SVGAGI (reference sequence). Deletions cut 2 bases from V and 4 bases from J, with 5 bases between. This CDR3 is built from 12 residues. For the CDR3, the DNA is TGTGCCAGCAGTTACGGGTCCACTGAAGCTTTCTTT. Protein sequence: CASSYGSTEAFF.

Ten or more counts support this clonotype. The genes are TRBV6-1 and TRBJ1-1; D gene unclear. Germline assignment: CDR1 MNHNS and CDR2 SASEGT. Trimming cost V 4 bases and J 4 bases, with 10 bases left between them. This CDR3 region has 13 residues. CDR3 nucleotides: TGTGCCAGCAGTGGGGGAGTGGGCACTGAAGCTTTCTTT. Its translation is CASSGGVGTEAFF.

This clonotype was seen repeatedly, ten times or more. The chain links TRBV4-1 to TRBJ2-7; possible D gene TRBD2, 5 bases. The CDR3 has 14 amino acids. CDR1 is MGHRA, CDR2 YSYEKL, per germline. Trimming took off 1 base at V and 3 bases at J, with 10 bases between the two ends. CDR3 loop: CASSQVAGGYEQYF. Here the CDR3 DNA reads TGCGCCAGCAGCCAAGTTGCGGGTGGCTACGAGCAGTACTTC.

This chain uses TRBV5-6 with TRBJ2-2; D ambiguous. Germline V gene lookup returns CDR1 SGHDT and CDR2 YYEEEE. This CDR3 is 14 amino acids long. The V and J ends lost 1 base and 0 bases respectively, with 4 bases between them. The CDR3 sequence: CASSLTSNTGELFF. In nucleotides, the CDR3 is TGTGCCAGCAGCTTGACGTCGAACACCGGGGAGCTGTTTTTT.

The table lists this clonotype with a few counts. The chain carries TRBV6-4 and TRBJ2-6; D unclear. There are 14 residues in the CDR3. Trimming left V 2 bases short and J 0 bases short, with 2 bases between. Germline loops: CDR1 MRHNA, CDR2 SNTAGT. CDR3 region: CASSDTSGANVLTF. The CDR3 nucleotides are TGTGCCAGCAGTGACACCTCTGGGGCCAACGTCCTGACTTTC.

This clonotype was observed many times. The chain joins TRBV27 to TRBJ2-1, with TRBD2 matching over 14 bases. Germline-derived CDR1 and CDR2 are MNHEY and SMNVEV (reference sequence). V was clipped by 5 bases and J by 4 bases; unmatched bases: 7. The CDR3 has 17 residues. The chain's CDR3 is CASSPRTSGRKYNEQFF. The CDR3 DNA reads TGTGCCAGCAGTCCCCGGACTAGCGGGAGGAAATACAATGAGCAGTTCTTC.

This clonotype was seen a handful of times. The rearrangement joins TRBV10-2 to TRBJ2-1; 13 bases fit TRBD2. This CDR3 has 15 residues. Germline V gene data show CDR1 as WSHSY and CDR2 as SAAADI. The V gene end was trimmed by 6 bases and the J gene end by 6 bases; junction bases not matched to a gene: 5. The CDR3 region is CASSRTSGGSNEQFF. The CDR3 DNA reads TGCGCCAGCAGCCGGACTAGCGGGGGAAGCAATGAGCAGTTCTTC.

The chain joins TRBV20-1 to TRBJ2-1; 7 bases are shared with TRBD2. V shed 1 base, J shed 7 bases, and the junction held 7 bases outside the gene matches. The CDR3 has 14 amino acids. Germline V lookup: CDR1 DFQATT, CDR2 SNEGSKA (reference sequence). The CDR3 is CSARGLAGRNEQFF. The CDR3 nucleotides read TGCAGTGCTAGAGGACTAGCAGGAAGGAATGAGCAGTTCTTC.